A selection of T cell receptor beta chains follows, all from one sample in a study of identical twins. Using its own MiXCR run on the 5' RACE reads, TCRdb lists one record per CDR3 protein. The top ten clones hold roughly 0.91% of a sample with about 520,000 distinct CDR3 sequences, 22% of them seen once. These same records also appear under a second study, on T cells expressing NK-cell markers.

The sequenced material came from CD4+ T cells sorted from blood. Receptors originate from a woman between 18 and 29 years old in good health. Both conserved end residues are part of each CDR3. The D gene is left open where the match is weak. Clone size is given for some rows only: seen once, a few or many times, or a class if the clone is expanded.

j_call v_call d_call clone_size cdr3_aa cdr3_nt
TRBJ1-2 TRBV2 TRBD1 few CASSEWTGNGYTF TGTGCCAGCAGTGAATGGACAGGAAATGGCTACACCTTC
TRBJ2-7 TRBV15 - few CATSIGENRIYEQYF TGTGCCACCAGCATCGGGGAGAACCGAATCTACGAGCAGTACTTC
TRBJ2-1 TRBV6-5 TRBD1 - CASSYFRTGISDEQFF TGTGCCAGCAGTTACTTCCGGACAGGGATATCGGATGAGCAGTTCTTC
TRBJ2-5 TRBV5-4 TRBD1 few CASSNRDRETQYF TGTGCCAGCAGCAACCGGGACAGGGAGACCCAGTACTTC
TRBJ2-1 TRBV9 - - CASSVDGRLYNEQFF TGTGCCAGCAGCGTAGACGGGAGACTCTACAATGAGCAGTTCTTC
TRBJ2-3 TRBV6-1 TRBD2 few CASRTSVSSTDTQYF TGTGCCAGCAGGACTAGCGTTTCTAGCACAGATACGCAGTATTTT
TRBJ2-7 TRBV20-1 TRBD2 - CSASGRGLVHEQYF TGCAGTGCTAGTGGGAGGGGCCTAGTCCACGAGCAGTACTTC
TRBJ1-6 TRBV4-1 - - CASSQYGGVNSPLHF TGCGCCAGCAGCCAATACGGGGGCGTTAATTCACCCCTCCACTTT
TRBJ2-7 TRBV6-2/TRBV6-3 TRBD1 - CASTARDSPREQYF TGTGCCAGCACCGCCCGGGACAGCCCTCGCGAGCAGTACTTC
TRBJ1-1 TRBV6-5 - - CASSYRAHTEAFF TGTGCCAGCAGTTACCGGGCACACACTGAAGCTTTCTTT
TRBJ2-7 TRBV6-1 TRBD1 - CASRAGTADGGEQYF TGTGCCAGCAGAGCCGGGACAGCGGATGGGGGCGAGCAGTACTTC
TRBJ2-7 TRBV7-9 TRBD2 few CASSLLAGTSYEQYF TGTGCCAGCAGCCTACTAGCGGGAACCTCCTACGAGCAGTACTTC
TRBJ2-5 TRBV29-1 - - CSVIGGQETQYF TGCAGCGTTATCGGGGGCCAAGAGACCCAGTACTTC
TRBJ2-1 TRBV6-1 TRBD2 few CASKKREGLWDEQFF TGTGCCAGCAAAAAGCGGGAGGGCCTTTGGGATGAGCAGTTCTTC
TRBJ2-3 TRBV3-1 - - CASSQFLADTQYF TGTGCCAGCAGCCAATTTTTAGCGGATACGCAGTATTTT
TRBJ1-1 TRBV11-2 - - CASRMIVGPWEKTEAFF TGTGCCAGCAGAATGATAGTAGGCCCATGGGAAAAAACTGAAGCTTTCTTT
TRBJ1-2 TRBV29-1 - few CSVASGVYGYTF TGCAGCGTTGCGTCAGGGGTCTACGGCTACACCTTC
TRBJ2-7 TRBV5-5 - - CASSPGLLCEQYF TGTGCCAGCAGCCCCGGACTCCTCTGCGAGCAGTACTTC
TRBJ1-1 TRBV12-3/TRBV12-4 - - CASSITRGQAFF TGTGCCAGCAGCATTACACGGGGGCAAGCTTTCTTT
TRBJ2-5 TRBV5-6 - few CASSLKGVEETQYF TGTGCCAGCAGCTTGAAGGGGGTAGAAGAGACCCAGTACTTC
TRBJ2-1 TRBV5-1 - - CASSLAGLTHNEQFF TGCGCCAGCAGCTTGGCGGGACTCACCCACAATGAGCAGTTCTTC
TRBJ2-5 TRBV7-9 TRBD2 - CASSFPGLAAGRETQYF TGTGCCAGCAGCTTCCCGGGACTAGCGGCAGGGCGGGAGACCCAGTACTTC
TRBJ2-5 TRBV3-1 - - CASSQDIVAETQYF TGTGCCAGCAGCCAAGATATAGTTGCAGAGACCCAGTACTTC
TRBJ2-3 TRBV14 TRBD2 - CASSQDLAATRDTQYF TGTGCCAGCAGCCAAGACCTAGCGGCTACCCGGGATACGCAGTATTTT
TRBJ2-1 TRBV7-9 - few CASSLERGSTKFF TGTGCCAGCAGCTTAGAGAGGGGAAGTACAAAGTTCTTC
TRBJ2-7 TRBV20-1 TRBD2 - CSASDSGQSSYEQYF TGCAGTGCTAGTGATAGCGGGCAAAGCTCCTACGAGCAGTACTTC